This T cell receptor (beta chain) appears in the sequencing data of a study of CD8+CD57+ T cells in acquired aplastic anemia. General study results and limits: Patients and controls shared over 25 CD8+ CDR3 sequences, highly expressed in patients.

This clonotype was seen once. The antigen is undetermined. All sequencing subjects had displayed CD8+CD57+ cell expansion on flow cytometry. Both TCR beta VDJ combination and CDR3 sequence profiling were carried out. Genomic DNA was the template for this profiling. TCRdb processed the reads anew with MiXCR; each CDR3 protein has one entry. The sample lists about 120,000 distinct CDR3 sequences, approximately 61% occurring once. CDR3 length equals 13 residues. CDR1 LNHDA and CDR2 SQIVND come from the germline V gene (reference sequence). The V end lost 0 bases, the J end lost 4 bases, and 7 bases lay between the germline ends.

Sequencing was carried out using sorted CD4+, CD8+, or CD8+CD57+ T cells (not recorded which) from PBMCs. The chain uses TRBV19 and TRBJ2-7, with D hard to call. This TCR derives from a human donor with aplastic anemia. CDR3 sequence (DNA): TGTGCCAGTAGTATAGAGGGCCGGTACGAGCAGTACTTC. This gives the protein CASSIEGRYEQYF.